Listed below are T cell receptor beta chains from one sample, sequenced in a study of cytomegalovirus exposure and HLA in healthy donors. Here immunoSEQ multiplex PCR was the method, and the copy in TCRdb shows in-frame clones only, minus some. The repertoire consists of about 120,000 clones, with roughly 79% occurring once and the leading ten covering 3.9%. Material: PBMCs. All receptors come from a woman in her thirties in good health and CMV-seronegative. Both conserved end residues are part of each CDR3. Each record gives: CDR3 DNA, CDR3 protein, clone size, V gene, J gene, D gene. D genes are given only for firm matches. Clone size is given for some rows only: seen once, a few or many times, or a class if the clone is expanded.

CDR3 DNA: TGTGCCAGCAGTAGCCTCGGCGGGAGCTCCTACAATGAGCAGTTCTTC
CDR3 protein: CASSSLGGSSYNEQFF
clone size: .
V gene: TRBV27
J gene: TRBJ2-1
D gene: TRBD2

CDR3 DNA: TGTGCCAGCAGTACACAACAGGGAAGGAATCAGCCCCAGCATTTT
CDR3 protein: CASSTQQGRNQPQHF
clone size: .
V gene: TRBV6-1
J gene: TRBJ1-5
D gene: .

CDR3 DNA: TGCGCCAGCAGCTTGGACCAGGGCGCCGGGGAGCTGTTTTTT
CDR3 protein: CASSLDQGAGELFF
clone size: .
V gene: TRBV5-1
J gene: TRBJ2-2
D gene: .

CDR3 DNA: TGCGCCAGCAGCATGGGACTAGCGGCCGCCAATGAGCAGTTCTTC
CDR3 protein: CASSMGLAAANEQFF
clone size: .
V gene: TRBV5-1
J gene: TRBJ2-1
D gene: TRBD2

CDR3 DNA: TGTGCCAGCAGCAAAGGGAGGGGACAGTCAAGAGGCGAGCAGTACTTC
CDR3 protein: CASSKGRGQSRGEQYF
clone size: .
V gene: TRBV21-1
J gene: TRBJ2-7
D gene: .

CDR3 DNA: TGTGCCAGCAGCCTTGGACTACCCACAGATACGCAGTATTTT
CDR3 protein: CASSLGLPTDTQYF
clone size: .
V gene: TRBV6-5
J gene: TRBJ2-3
D gene: .

CDR3 DNA: TGCGCCAGCAGCCTGTGGACAGGGGGTACCACAGATACGCAGTATTTT
CDR3 protein: CASSLWTGGTTDTQYF
clone size: .
V gene: TRBV4-1
J gene: TRBJ2-3
D gene: TRBD1

CDR3 DNA: TGCGCCAGCAGCCAAGGTAGCGGGGACGAGCAGTACTTC
CDR3 protein: CASSQGSGDEQYF
clone size: .
V gene: TRBV4-3
J gene: TRBJ2-7
D gene: TRBD2

CDR3 DNA: TGTGCCAGCAGCTATACAGGGGAAGAGACCCAGTACTTC
CDR3 protein: CASSYTGEETQYF
clone size: .
V gene: TRBV28
J gene: TRBJ2-5
D gene: TRBD1

CDR3 DNA: TGTGCCAGCAGCCCTTTGGAGGATTTTCGGGAGACCCAGTACTTC
CDR3 protein: CASSPLEDFRETQYF
clone size: .
V gene: TRBV6-1
J gene: TRBJ2-5
D gene: .

CDR3 DNA: TGTGCCAGTAGTATAGATTCCGGCGACAGAGAAGCTTTCTTT
CDR3 protein: CASSIDSGDREAFF
clone size: once
V gene: TRBV19
J gene: TRBJ1-1
D gene: .

CDR3 DNA: TGTGCCAGTAGTATTCGGAGGGACAATGAGCAGTTCTTC
CDR3 protein: CASSIRRDNEQFF
clone size: .
V gene: TRBV19
J gene: TRBJ2-1
D gene: .

CDR3 DNA: TGTGCCAGTAGTATGGACAGGGAGGACACCGGGGAGCTGTTTTTT
CDR3 protein: CASSMDREDTGELFF
clone size: .
V gene: TRBV19
J gene: TRBJ2-2
D gene: TRBD1

CDR3 DNA: TGTGCCAGCAGCCAAGACGCTAGCTCCTACAATGAGCAGTTCTTC
CDR3 protein: CASSQDASSYNEQFF
clone size: .
V gene: TRBV14
J gene: TRBJ2-1
D gene: .

CDR3 DNA: TGTGCCAGCAGCCCGTCGGGTTATAGCGAGCAGTACTTC
CDR3 protein: CASSPSGYSEQYF
clone size: .
V gene: TRBV6-5
J gene: TRBJ2-7
D gene: .

CDR3 DNA: TGTGCCAGCAGTGAGGTCAGGAACACTGAAGCTTTCTTT
CDR3 protein: CASSEVRNTEAFF
clone size: .
V gene: TRBV6-1
J gene: TRBJ1-1
D gene: .